These T cell receptor beta chains were read from a single sample in a study of blood T cell repertoires in COVID-19. Using immunoSEQ multiplex PCR, the repertoire was profiled, and TCRdb retains in-frame clones only, with some absent. This table holds about 35,000 clones, 75% to 90% found once. What was sequenced was peripheral blood. These receptors all come from an elderly man with active COVID-19. The CDR3 runs from the conserved cysteine through the conserved F or W. Fields, in order: J gene, D gene, clone size, V gene, CDR3 protein, CDR3 DNA. D genes are given only for firm matches. Size values are once, few and many counts, or a class for expanded clones, and some rows have none.

TRBJ2-3,TRBD2,.,TRBV19,CASTPGTSGVTQYF,TGTGCCAGTACCCCGGGGACTAGCGGAGTTACGCAGTATTTT
TRBJ2-3,.,.,TRBV7-8,CASSLTADTQYF,TGTGCCAGCAGCCTCACAGCAGATACGCAGTATTTT
TRBJ2-7,TRBD1,.,TRBV10-2,CASGFPGQGYEQYF,TGCGCCAGCGGGTTTCCGGGACAGGGCTACGAGCAGTACTTC
TRBJ1-5,.,once,TRBV10-3,CAISGGGEQPQHF,TGTGCCATCAGTGGCGGCGGGGAGCAGCCCCAGCATTTT
TRBJ2-1,.,.,TRBV27,CASSMGRQVWDNEQFF,TGTGCCAGCAGTATGGGGAGACAGGTATGGGACAATGAGCAGTTCTTC
TRBJ2-7,TRBD1,.,TRBV28,CASSSRDRFSYEQYF,TGTGCCAGCAGTTCCCGGGACAGATTCTCCTACGAGCAGTACTTC
TRBJ2-1,.,.,TRBV15,CATSRDPWGEQFF,TGTGCCACCAGCAGAGATCCGTGGGGCGAGCAGTTCTTC
TRBJ2-7,.,.,TRBV10-3,CAISGSEGANEQYF,TGTGCCATCAGTGGATCGGAGGGGGCCAACGAGCAGTACTTC
TRBJ2-7,TRBD1,.,TRBV7-2,CASSATGTGGFEQYF,TGTGCCAGCAGCGCCACCGGGACAGGGGGTTTCGAGCAGTACTTC
TRBJ2-5,.,.,TRBV6-4,CASSGDQETQYF,TGTGCCAGCAGTGGCGATCAAGAGACCCAGTACTTC
TRBJ2-7,TRBD2,.,TRBV10-1,CASSDGVTSGDEQYF,TGCGCCAGCAGTGATGGGGTTACTAGCGGGGACGAGCAGTACTTC
TRBJ2-7,TRBD2,.,TRBV7-8,CASSYSGSKYEQYF,TGTGCCAGCAGCTATAGCGGGAGTAAGTACGAGCAGTACTTC
TRBJ1-4,.,.,TRBV28,CASSFREGGEKLSF,TGTGCCAGCAGTTTTCGGGAGGGAGGTGAAAAACTGTCTTTT
TRBJ2-2,TRBD2,once,TRBV9,CASSPRTSPAKGGELFF,TGTGCCAGCAGCCCCCGGACTAGTCCGGCGAAAGGCGGGGAGCTGTTTTTT
TRBJ2-7,.,.,TRBV11-2,CASSLAAASYEQYF,TGTGCCAGCAGCCTCGCCGCGGCCTCCTACGAGCAGTACTTC
TRBJ2-7,.,.,TRBV18,CASSPRSGLYEQYF,TGTGCCAGCTCACCAAGGTCAGGCCTCTACGAGCAGTACTTC
TRBJ2-7,TRBD2,.,TRBV19,CASSSSTSGRYEQYF,TGTGCCAGTAGTAGTTCGACTAGCGGTAGATACGAGCAGTACTTC
TRBJ2-2,TRBD2,.,TRBV4-1,CASSPGLAGPTGELFF,TGCGCCAGCAGCCCGGGACTAGCGGGACCCACCGGGGAGCTGTTTTTT
TRBJ2-7,TRBD2,.,TRBV4-1,CASSQTSGSYEQYF,TGCGCCAGCAGCCAGACTAGCGGGAGTTACGAGCAGTACTTC
TRBJ2-2,.,.,TRBV7-9,CASSRPPNTGELFF,TGTGCCAGCAGCCGTCCCCCGAACACCGGGGAGCTGTTTTTT
TRBJ2-3,.,.,TRBV5-3,CARSRTGIGTDTQYF,TGTGCCAGAAGCCGTACAGGGATTGGGACAGATACGCAGTATTTT
TRBJ2-5,TRBD2,.,TRBV9,CASSADARGRLGETQYF,TGTGCCAGCAGCGCAGACGCCCGCGGGAGATTGGGTGAGACCCAGTACTTC
TRBJ2-7,.,.,TRBV12-1,CASSPTSGSTYEQYF,TGTGCCAGCAGCCCGACTAGCGGGAGCACCTACGAGCAGTACTTC
TRBJ2-1,TRBD2,.,TRBV9,CASSVAQGTSTLSYNEQFF,TGTGCCAGCAGCGTAGCCCAGGGGACTAGCACGCTGTCCTACAATGAGCAGTTCTTC
TRBJ1-4,TRBD1,.,TRBV19,CASSDPDRGLTNEKLFF,TGTGCCAGTAGTGACCCGGACAGGGGGCTAACTAATGAAAAACTGTTTTTT
TRBJ2-5,.,.,TRBV20-1,CSASWQQETQYF,TGCAGTGCTAGTTGGCAGCAAGAGACCCAGTACTTC
TRBJ2-5,.,.,TRBV30,CAWSGSTETQYF,TGTGCCTGGAGTGGTAGTACTGAGACCCAGTACTTC
TRBJ2-2,.,.,TRBV11-3,CASSLEGLNTGELFF,TGTGCCAGCAGCTTAGAGGGCTTGAACACCGGGGAGCTGTTTTTT
TRBJ1-1,.,.,TRBV9,CASSPRWDGGTAFF,TGTGCCAGCAGCCCACGGTGGGACGGAGGGACAGCTTTCTTT
TRBJ1-3,.,.,TRBV28,CASRSPGQRFGVSGNTIYF,TGTGCCAGCAGGTCACCGGGACAAAGGTTTGGAGTCTCTGGAAACACCATATATTTT
TRBJ2-1,.,.,TRBV2,CASSAGLRGNEQFF,TGTGCCAGCAGTGCGGGACTCAGGGGGAATGAGCAGTTCTTC
TRBJ2-7,TRBD2,.,TRBV20-1,CSASPAGGPGEQYF,TGCAGTGCTAGTCCAGCGGGAGGGCCGGGCGAGCAGTACTTC
TRBJ2-2,TRBD2,.,TRBV4-1,CASSQEVLAGGYGELFF,TGCGCCAGCAGCCAAGAAGTCCTAGCGGGAGGTTACGGGGAGCTGTTTTTT
TRBJ2-3,.,.,TRBV5-1,CASSVLATSTDTQYF,TGCGCCAGCAGCGTGCTAGCGACTAGCACAGATACGCAGTATTTT
TRBJ1-5,.,.,TRBV5-5,CASSLGPTEVVGPQHF,TGTGCCAGCAGCTTGGGCCCGACGGAGGTAGTGGGGCCCCAGCATTTT
TRBJ1-5,TRBD1,.,TRBV7-8,CASSTDRDQPQHF,TGTGCCAGCAGCACGGACAGGGATCAGCCCCAGCATTTT
TRBJ2-1,TRBD2,few,TRBV6-2/TRBV6-3,CASSYGSSGSGSYNEQFF,TGTGCCAGCAGTTACGGGTCTAGCGGGAGTGGGTCCTACAATGAGCAGTTCTTC
TRBJ2-4,.,.,TRBV14,CASSKDGNIQYF,TGTGCCAGCAGCAAAGACGGAAACATTCAGTACTTC
TRBJ2-5,.,.,TRBV7-2,CASSNYGVPRGETQYF,TGTGCCAGCAGCAACTATGGGGTCCCAAGGGGGGAGACCCAGTACTTC
TRBJ2-7,.,.,TRBV10-3,CAISGSSYEQYF,TGTGCCATCAGTGGCAGTTCTTACGAGCAGTACTTC
TRBJ2-3,.,.,TRBV18,CASSPLGSHTDTQYF,TGTGCCAGCTCACCTCTGGGCAGCCACACAGATACGCAGTATTTT
TRBJ2-7,TRBD1,few,TRBV7-9,CASTTPGQGDEQYF,TGTGCCAGCACAACGCCGGGACAGGGGGACGAGCAGTACTTC
TRBJ2-3,TRBD1,once,TRBV18,CASSPEVDRVGTDTQYF,TGTGCCAGCTCACCGGAAGTGGACAGGGTGGGCACAGATACGCAGTATTTT
TRBJ2-3,.,once,TRBV5-4,CASSRRRDTQYF,TGTGCCAGCAGCCGCCGTAGAGATACGCAGTATTTT
TRBJ1-2,.,.,TRBV6-6,CASVYTTGINGYTF,TGTGCCAGCGTTTATACTACGGGGATTAATGGCTACACCTTC
TRBJ2-5,TRBD2,once,TRBV19,CASSIGSGRAVETQYF,TGTGCCAGTAGTATAGGTAGCGGGAGGGCCGTGGAGACCCAGTACTTC
TRBJ1-1,.,once,TRBV6-6,CASRLFQGSRNTEAFF,TGTGCCAGCAGACTATTTCAGGGGAGTCGGAACACTGAAGCTTTCTTT
TRBJ2-7,TRBD2,once,TRBV30,CAWRVPTSGRNNEQYF,TGTGCCTGGAGGGTCCCTACTAGCGGGAGGAACAACGAGCAGTACTTC
TRBJ2-7,.,.,TRBV27,CASSGGRLYEQYF,TGTGCCAGCAGTGGAGGACGGCTCTACGAGCAGTACTTC
TRBJ2-7,.,few,TRBV7-9,CASSLSGLGSSYEQYF,TGTGCCAGCAGCTTATCCGGCCTGGGCAGCTCCTACGAGCAGTACTTC
TRBJ2-7,TRBD2,few,TRBV5-4,CASSPGLAETFYEQYF,TGTGCCAGCAGCCCGGGACTAGCGGAAACCTTCTACGAGCAGTACTTC
TRBJ2-7,.,.,TRBV28,CASRATGTRGNEQYF,TGTGCCAGCAGAGCGACCGGGACAAGGGGCAACGAGCAGTACTTC
TRBJ2-7,.,.,TRBV7-8,CASSPGLTPPYEQYF,TGTGCCAGCAGCCCGGGACTTACCCCGCCCTACGAGCAGTACTTC
TRBJ1-5,TRBD1,once,TRBV27,CASSSGQGKGPQHF,TGTGCCAGCAGTTCGGGACAGGGAAAAGGGCCCCAGCATTTT
TRBJ1-2,.,.,TRBV7-2,CASALRDSPLGGYTF,TGTGCCAGCGCCCTTCGTGACAGTCCCCTTGGTGGCTACACCTTC
TRBJ2-2,.,.,TRBV7-7,CASSQGGLNTGELFF,TGTGCCAGCAGCCAGGGGGGTCTCAACACCGGGGAGCTGTTTTTT
TRBJ2-5,TRBD2,.,TRBV13,CASSRSRGGAGETQYF,TGTGCCAGCAGCCGCAGCCGGGGGGGAGCGGGTGAGACCCAGTACTTC
TRBJ2-2,TRBD1,few,TRBV11-2,CASSLREGQVNTGELFF,TGTGCCAGCAGCTTGCGAGAGGGACAGGTGAACACCGGGGAGCTGTTTTTT
TRBJ2-2,.,.,TRBV3-1/TRBV3-2,CASSLVDTGELFF,TGTGCCAGCAGCCTTGTAGACACCGGGGAGCTGTTTTTT
TRBJ1-1,.,few,TRBV28,CASSFEGRAFF,TGTGCCAGCAGTTTTGAGGGTCGAGCTTTCTTT